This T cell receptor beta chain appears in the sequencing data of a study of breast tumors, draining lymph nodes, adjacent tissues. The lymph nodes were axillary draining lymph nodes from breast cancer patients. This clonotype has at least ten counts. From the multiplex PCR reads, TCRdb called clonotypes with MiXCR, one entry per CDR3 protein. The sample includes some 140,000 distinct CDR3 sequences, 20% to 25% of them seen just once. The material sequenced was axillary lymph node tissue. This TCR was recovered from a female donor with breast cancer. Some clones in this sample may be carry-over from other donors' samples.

The CDR3 nucleotides read TGCGCCAGCAGCTTGGAAGGGGTAGGGGCCGGTAATTCACCCCTCCACTTT. This sequence encodes CASSLEGVGAGNSPLHF. This chain uses TRBV5-1 with TRBJ1-6; possibly TRBD1 for D (5 bases). V lost 0 bases to trimming and J lost 6 bases, with 16 bases between them. This CDR3 spans 17 amino acids. Germline-derived CDR1 and CDR2 are SGHRS and YFSETQ.